This TCR beta chain was recovered during a study of OX40 agonist ivuxolimab in advanced cancers. Trimming pared 0 bases from V and 6 bases from J, leaving 8 bases between. The CDR3 is 14 amino acids. Study-wide points: The mean number of expanded clones was higher in CD8+ T cells than in CD4+.

About this clone: Its antigen is currently unknown.

Clones were read by immunoSEQ multiplex PCR, and TCRdb kept only the in-frame ones, dropping some. The table records tens of thousands of clones, roughly 80% of them present only once. This clonotype originated in an adult with an advanced solid tumor such as melanoma, head and neck, liver or kidney cancer. The rearrangement links TRBV23-1 to TRBJ2-2; D is unresolved. Being an ORF, TRBV23-1 has a function that is uncertain. Sequencing used CD4+ or CD8+ T cells sorted from blood, obtained in a trial of the OX40 agonist ivuxolimab. CDR3 nucleotide sequence: TGCGCCAGCAGTCAATCGGTCAGAGCCGGGGAGCTGTTTTTT. Protein product: CASSQSVRAGELFF.